The T cell receptor (beta chain) under discussion was sequenced for a study of response to subunit inactivated influenza vaccine. Germline lookup yields CDR1 DFQATT and CDR2 SNEGSKA (reference sequence). The CDR3 length is 17 residues. V was pared by 0 bases and J by 1 base, with 18 bases between. TCRdb reprocessed the RT-PCR reads via MiXCR and lists one record per CDR3 protein. This sample carries approximately 480,000 distinct CDR3 sequences, approximately 11% of them seen once, and the ten largest clones take roughly 12%. The V and J genes are TRBV20-1 and TRBJ2-5, with TRBD2 as a possible D gene (7 bases). The receptor was derived from a middle-aged man who received an inactivated influenza vaccine. The starting material was PBMCs from blood, obtained roughly 48 days after vaccination. This CDR3 reads CSARDLRGGQVQETQYF. The CDR3 DNA is TGCAGTGCTAGAGATTTGAGGGGGGGCCAAGTCCAAGAGACCCAGTACTTC.